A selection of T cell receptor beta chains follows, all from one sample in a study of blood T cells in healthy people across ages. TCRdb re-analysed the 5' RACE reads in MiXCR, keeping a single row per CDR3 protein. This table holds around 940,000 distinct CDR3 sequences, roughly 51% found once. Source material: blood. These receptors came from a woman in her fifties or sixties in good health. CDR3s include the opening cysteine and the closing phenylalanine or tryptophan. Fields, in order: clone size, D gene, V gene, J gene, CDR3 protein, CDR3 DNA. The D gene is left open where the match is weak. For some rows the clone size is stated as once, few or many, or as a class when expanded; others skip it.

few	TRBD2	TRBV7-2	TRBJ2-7	CASSLDSTSGVYEQYF	TGTGCCAGCAGCTTAGACTCCACTAGCGGTGTTTACGAGCAGTACTTC
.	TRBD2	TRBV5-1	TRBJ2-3	CASGFRPITSGIVADTQYF	TGCGCCAGCGGCTTCCGGCCCATAACTAGCGGGATAGTTGCAGATACGCAGTATTTT
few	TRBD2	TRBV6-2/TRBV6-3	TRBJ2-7	CASSYWGLADYEQYF	TGTGCCAGCAGTTACTGGGGACTAGCGGACTACGAGCAGTACTTC
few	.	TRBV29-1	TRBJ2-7	CSVEGVNSYEQYF	TGCAGCGTTGAGGGGGTTAACTCCTACGAGCAGTACTTC
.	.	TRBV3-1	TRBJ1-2	CASSQDLSQDGYTF	TGTGCCAGCAGCCAAGATCTCAGTCAGGATGGCTACACCTTC
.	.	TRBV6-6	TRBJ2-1	CASSYGTPRSYNEQFF	TGTGCCAGCAGTTACGGGACTCCTAGGTCCTACAATGAGCAGTTCTTC
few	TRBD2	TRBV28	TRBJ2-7	CASSLYTSGRLDSYEQYF	TGTGCCAGCAGTTTATATACTAGCGGGAGGCTAGACTCCTACGAGCAGTACTTC
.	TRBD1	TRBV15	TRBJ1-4	CATSRGQGFTRATNEKLFF	TGTGCCACCAGCAGAGGACAGGGTTTTACTAGAGCAACTAATGAAAAACTGTTTTTT
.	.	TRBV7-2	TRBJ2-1	CASSLMWGQDEQFF	TGTGCCAGCAGCTTAATGTGGGGCCAGGATGAGCAGTTCTTC
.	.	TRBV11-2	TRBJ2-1	CASRPPGPYNEQFF	TGTGCCAGCAGGCCACCGGGACCCTACAATGAGCAGTTCTTC
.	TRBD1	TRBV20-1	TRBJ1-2	CSASLIGQGPGYTF	TGCAGTGCTAGCCTGATAGGACAGGGTCCTGGCTACACCTTC
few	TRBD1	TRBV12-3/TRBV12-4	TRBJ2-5	CASSANARGRLGETQYF	TGTGCCAGCAGCGCAAATGCTAGGGGGCGATTGGGGGAGACCCAGTACTTC
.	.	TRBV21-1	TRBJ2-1	CASSKADRLGEMTYNEQFF	TGTGCCAGCAGCAAAGCCGACCGACTTGGGGAGATGACCTACAATGAGCAGTTCTTC
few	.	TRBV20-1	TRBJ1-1	CSARIRTEAFF	TGCAGTGCTAGGATAAGGACTGAAGCTTTCTTT
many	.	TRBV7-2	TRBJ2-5	CASSLEGTYQETQYF	TGTGCCAGCAGCTTAGAAGGGACTTACCAAGAGACCCAGTACTTC
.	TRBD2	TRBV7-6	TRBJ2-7	CASSLGTAGGPHEQYF	TGTGCCAGCAGCTTAGGGACGGCGGGAGGGCCCCACGAGCAGTACTTC
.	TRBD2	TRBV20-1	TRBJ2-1	CSAHGLAGYYNEQFF	TGCAGTGCTCACGGACTAGCGGGATACTACAATGAGCAGTTCTTC
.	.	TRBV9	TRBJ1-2	CASRGDVNGYGYTF	TGTGCCAGCAGGGGGGATGTGAATGGCTATGGCTACACCTTC
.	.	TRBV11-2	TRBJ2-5	CASSLEASPQETQYF	TGTGCCAGCAGCTTAGAGGCTAGCCCTCAAGAGACCCAGTACTTC
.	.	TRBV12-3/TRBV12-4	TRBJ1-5	CASSFVLNQPQHF	TGTGCCAGCAGTTTTGTGCTCAATCAGCCCCAGCATTTT
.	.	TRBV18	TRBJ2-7	CASSPPSGVNGEQYF	TGTGCCAGCTCACCACCGTCAGGGGTTAACGGCGAGCAGTACTTC
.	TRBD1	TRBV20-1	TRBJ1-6	CSAGTGISPLHF	TGCAGTGCTGGGACAGGGATTTCACCCCTCCACTTT
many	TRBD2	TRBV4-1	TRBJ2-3	CASSQDYRGGTQYF	TGCGCCAGCAGCCAAGATTATCGGGGGGGTACGCAGTATTTT
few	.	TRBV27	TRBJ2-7	CASSFRRTGGGVPYEQYF	TGTGCCAGCAGTTTTAGGCGCACAGGGGGAGGGGTGCCTTACGAGCAGTACTTC
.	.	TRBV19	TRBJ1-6	CASSKTHSPLHF	TGTGCCAGTAGCAAGACCCATTCACCCCTCCACTTT
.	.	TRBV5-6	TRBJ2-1	CASSSLLDPYNEQFF	TGTGCCAGCAGCTCTTTACTGGATCCCTACAATGAGCAGTTCTTC
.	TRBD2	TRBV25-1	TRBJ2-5	CASSELGGGRSQETQYF	TGTGCCAGCAGTGAATTAGGCGGCGGGAGAAGCCAAGAGACCCAGTACTTC
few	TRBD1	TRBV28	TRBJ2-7	CAIGTGAYEQYF	TGTGCCATAGGGACAGGAGCCTACGAGCAGTACTTC
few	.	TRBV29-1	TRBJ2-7	CSVEGQGSFEQYF	TGCAGCGTTGAGGGGCAGGGTTCGTTCGAGCAGTACTTC
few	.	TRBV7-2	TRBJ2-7	CASSPRVRILYEQYF	TGTGCCAGCAGCCCCCGGGTCCGCATTCTATACGAGCAGTACTTC
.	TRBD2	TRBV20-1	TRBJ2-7	CSARGTSGRGGNYEQYF	TGCAGTGCTAGAGGGACTAGCGGGAGAGGGGGCAACTACGAGCAGTACTTC
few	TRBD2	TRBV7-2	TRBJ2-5	CASSLTSGRSETQYF	TGTGCCAGCAGCTTGACTAGCGGGAGAAGTGAGACCCAGTACTTC
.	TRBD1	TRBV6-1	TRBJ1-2	CASSETTGGPPYGYTF	TGTGCCAGCAGTGAAACGACAGGGGGCCCTCCCTATGGCTACACCTTC
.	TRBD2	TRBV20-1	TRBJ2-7	CSARRTSGYFYEQYF	TGCAGTGCTCGTAGAACTAGCGGCTACTTCTACGAGCAGTACTTC
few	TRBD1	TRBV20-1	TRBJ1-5	CSAKQGDSNQPQHF	TGCAGTGCTAAACAGGGGGATAGCAATCAGCCCCAGCATTTT
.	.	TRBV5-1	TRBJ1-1	CASSPSGQGGSEAFF	TGCGCCAGCAGCCCCTCTGGGCAGGGAGGGTCTGAAGCTTTCTTT
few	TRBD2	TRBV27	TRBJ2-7	CASRSRREGLSEQYF	TGTGCCAGCAGGTCTCGCCGGGAGGGATTGAGCGAGCAGTACTTC
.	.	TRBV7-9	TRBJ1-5	CASSRSGAGRNQPQHF	TGTGCCAGCAGCCGGAGTGGGGCAGGGCGTAATCAGCCCCAGCATTTT
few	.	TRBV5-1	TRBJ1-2	CASSLAVSSHGYTF	TGCGCCAGCAGCTTGGCCGTTTCCTCTCATGGCTACACCTTC
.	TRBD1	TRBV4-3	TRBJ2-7	CASSQLGQGGYEQYF	TGCGCCAGCAGCCAACTAGGACAGGGGGGCTACGAGCAGTACTTC
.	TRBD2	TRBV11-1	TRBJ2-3	CASSLAGLAGVTDTQYF	TGTGCCAGCAGCTTAGCCGGACTAGCGGGAGTTACAGATACGCAGTATTTT
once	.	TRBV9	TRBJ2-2	CASSLPFWGEGTGELFF	TGTGCCAGCAGCCTTCCCTTCTGGGGAGAGGGCACCGGGGAGCTGTTTTTT
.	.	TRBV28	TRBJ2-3	CASSLLTVGTDTQYF	TGTGCCAGCAGTCTACTCACCGTGGGCACAGATACGCAGTATTTT
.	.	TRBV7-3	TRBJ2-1	CASSLSWVAGSSYNEQFF	TGTGCCAGCAGCCTCAGTTGGGTTGCTGGGAGCTCCTACAATGAGCAGTTCTTC
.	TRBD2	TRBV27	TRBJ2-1	CASSPGLAGINEQFF	TGTGCCAGCAGTCCAGGACTAGCGGGAATCAATGAGCAGTTCTTC
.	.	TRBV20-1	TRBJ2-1	CSARPRDPYNEQFF	TGCAGTGCTAGACCTCGGGACCCCTACAATGAGCAGTTCTTC
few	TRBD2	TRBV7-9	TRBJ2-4	CASSPEVAGKNIQYF	TGTGCCAGCAGCCCTGAAGTAGCGGGTAAAAACATTCAGTACTTC
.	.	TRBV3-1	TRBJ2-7	CASSHLRATYEQYF	TGTGCCAGCAGCCATTTGCGGGCTACCTACGAGCAGTACTTC
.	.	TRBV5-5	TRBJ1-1	CASSLGGRTNTEAFF	TGTGCCAGCAGCTTGGGTGGCAGGACAAACACTGAAGCTTTCTTT
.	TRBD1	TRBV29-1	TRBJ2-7	CSVGDSFLSYEQYF	TGCAGCGTTGGGGACAGCTTCCTCTCCTACGAGCAGTACTTC
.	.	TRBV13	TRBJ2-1	CASSRGRDPHNEQFF	TGTGCCAGCAGCCGGGGACGAGACCCCCACAATGAGCAGTTCTTC
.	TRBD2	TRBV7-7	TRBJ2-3	CASSPGTSGLADTQYF	TGTGCCAGCAGCCCCGGGACTAGCGGGTTGGCAGATACGCAGTATTTT